Given below is one T cell receptor (beta chain) in context. The antigen is undetermined. This entry is derived from a study of T cell responses to AZD1222 COVID-19 vaccine. The study, taken as a whole, reports: Of spike-specific TCRs, nearly half reportedly target regions left unmutated in variants.

CDR1 and CDR2 (germline): SGHDN, FVKESK. This CDR3 has 18 residues. V shed 6 bases, J shed 7 bases, and the junction held 18 bases outside the gene matches. Profiled with immunoSEQ multiplex PCR; TCRdb holds only in-frame clones, not every one. Here the sample spans about 82,000 clones, approximately 83% being singletons. The input for sequencing was peripheral blood, taken 28 days after the second AZD1222 dose. V usage is TRBV14 and J usage is TRBJ2-1, with 10 nucleotides matching TRBD2. This sequence was found in an adult who received the AZD1222 COVID-19 vaccine. CDR3 residues: CASSESLLSGRAGNEQFF. The CDR3 nucleotides are TGTGCCAGCAGTGAGAGCCTCCTCAGCGGGAGGGCGGGAAATGAGCAGTTCTTC.